These 15 T cell receptor beta chains share one sample of origin, sequenced in a study of OX40 agonist ivuxolimab in advanced cancers. Clones were sequenced by immunoSEQ multiplex PCR, and TCRdb holds only the in-frame ones, with some missing. This table has 70,000 to 90,000 clones, about 86% appearing once. This specimen consisted of CD4+ or CD8+ T cells sorted from blood, obtained in a trial of the OX40 agonist ivuxolimab. Every receptor here comes from an adult with an advanced solid tumor such as melanoma, head and neck, liver or kidney cancer.

This clone showed up just once. The chain recombines TRBV19 with TRBJ2-3; TRBD2 matches 9 bases. The CDR3 totals 13 residues. V gave up 8 bases and J gave up 3 bases; unmatched junction bases: 3. Germline V gives CDR1 LNHDA, CDR2 SQIVND (reference sequence). CDR3 protein: CASGLAGTDTQYF. The DNA for the CDR3 is TGTGCCAGTGGGCTAGCGGGGACAGATACGCAGTATTTT.

V and J are TRBV5-5 and TRBJ1-2, with D hard to call. V was clipped by 0 bases and J by 0 bases, with 9 bases between them. The CDR3 is made up of 15 amino acids. CDR1 and CDR2 (germline): SGHKS, YYEKEE (reference sequence). The CDR3 bases are TGTGCCAGCAGCTTGGGATCAGCGGCTAACTATGGCTACACCTTC. It translates to CASSLGSAANYGYTF.

The chain joins TRBV4-1 to TRBJ1-3; no reliable D call. Trimming took 0 bases from V and 2 from J, leaving 20 bases between them. The CDR3 loop spans 19 amino acids. Looked up from germline, CDR1 is MGHRA and CDR2 is YSYEKL. CDR3: CASSQEGPHGVAAGNTIYF. CDR3 bases: TGCGCCAGCAGCCAAGAAGGTCCGCACGGGGTCGCGGCTGGAAACACCATATATTTT.

The CDR3 loop reads CASSFIRGVETQYF. In DNA form, the CDR3 reads TGTGCCAGCAGCTTCATCAGGGGTGTTGAGACCCAGTACTTC. The V and J genes are TRBV7-9 and TRBJ2-5; D may be TRBD1 (6 bases). V dropped 3 bases and J dropped 5 bases, with 13 bases sitting between them. There are 14 residues in the CDR3. Per germline, CDR1 SEHNR and CDR2 FQNEAQ (reference sequence).

The chain recombines TRBV15 with TRBJ2-3, with 9 bases fitting TRBD2. Germline CDR1 and CDR2: LNHNV and YYDKDF (reference sequence). V lost 3 bases to trimming and J lost 5 bases; unmatched junction nucleotides: 9. This CDR3 has 16 residues. CDR3 in DNA: TGTGCCACCAGCAGTCGGCGGGAGGGCCGTGTAGATACGCAGTATTTT. It codes for CATSSRREGRVDTQYF.

This chain joins TRBV5-1 and TRBJ1-1, with unresolved D. The CDR3 extends over 13 amino acids. Germline V lookup: CDR1 SGHRS, CDR2 YFSETQ. The V end was cut by 4 bases, the J end by 3 bases, with 10 bases between. The CDR3 is CASSRKVDTEAFF. DNA of the CDR3: TGCGCCAGCAGCCGTAAGGTGGACACTGAAGCTTTCTTT.

The chain couples TRBV5-1 to TRBJ2-2, with a tentative D call TRBD1 (5 bases). CDR1 and CDR2 from the germline V gene are SGHRS and YFSETQ. The V end lost 4 bases, the J end lost 5 bases, and 9 bases lay between the germline ends. This CDR3 is 13 amino acids long. The CDR3 spells CASSIQGTGELFF. In nucleotides, the CDR3 is TGCGCCAGCAGCATCCAGGGAACCGGGGAGCTGTTTTTT.

This chain connects TRBV4-3 to TRBJ1-3; D uncertain. Between the trimmed V and J ends, which lost 0 bases and 4 bases, there was a span of 7 bases. The CDR3 has 14 residues. Germline CDR1 LGHNA, CDR2 YSLEER. The CDR3 DNA follows: TGCGCCAGCAGCCAAGATCGAGGGGGAAACACCATATATTTT. Translating gives CASSQDRGGNTIYF.

The chain employs TRBV21-1 and TRBJ2-4. TRBV21-1 is a pseudogene locus. The CDR3 sequence is 16 residues long. Here the CDR3 DNA reads TGTGCCAGCAGCACCCGACAGGGAGGGAGCAAAAACATTCAGTACTTC. This gives the protein CASSTRQGGSKNIQYF.

The V gene is TRBV11-1, the J gene TRBJ1-4; 9 bases match TRBD1. The CDR3 runs 15 residues. Germline V gene lookup returns CDR1 SGHAT and CDR2 FQDESV (reference sequence). The V gene end was trimmed by 5 bases and the J gene end by 7 bases; junction bases not matched to a gene: 8. The CDR3 reads CASSPPGTGREKLFF. CDR3 DNA sequence: TGTGCCAGCAGCCCTCCCGGGACAGGGCGTGAAAAACTGTTTTTT.

V is TRBV19 and J is TRBJ1-5; D gene unclear. Germline assignment: CDR1 LNHDA and CDR2 SQIVND (reference sequence). The CDR3 spans 13 residues. Trimming took off 8 bases at V and 5 bases at J, with 13 bases between the two ends. The CDR3 protein is CASLGLGYQPQHF. The CDR3, as DNA: TGTGCCAGTCTTGGGTTGGGGTATCAGCCCCAGCATTTT.

V usage is TRBV7-3 and J usage is TRBJ2-7, with 10 bases matching TRBD1. The CDR3 is 15 residues long. V lost 5 bases to trimming and J lost 1 base; unmatched junction nucleotides: 5. Germline V gene sequence: CDR1 SGHTA, CDR2 FQGTGA. The CDR3 region has the DNA TGTGCCAGCAGCCCCAGACAGGGGGCTTCCTACGAGCAGTACTTC. Its translation is CASSPRQGASYEQYF. The full variable domain, rest sourced from reference TRBV7-3 and TRBJ2-7, is GAGVSQTPSNKVTEKGKYVELRCDPISGHTALYWYRQSLGQGPEFLIYFQGTGAADDSGLPNDRFFAVRPEGSVSTLKIQRTERGDSAVYLCASSPRQGASYEQYFGPGTRLTVT.

The chain is built from TRBV7-8 and TRBJ1-2; TRBD1 aligns across 9 bases. Germline V gene sequence: CDR1 SGHVS, CDR2 FQNEAQ. This CDR3 spans 15 amino acids. V dropped 2 bases and J dropped 6; count of bases not matched to a gene: 7. In nucleotides, the CDR3 is TGTGCCAGCAGCTTAATACAGGGGGCTCGGAATGGCTACACCTTC. This sequence encodes CASSLIQGARNGYTF. The full variable domain, with the rest looked up from reference TRBV7-8 and TRBJ1-2, is GAGVSQSPRYKVAKRGQDVALRCDPISGHVSLFWYQQALGQGPEFLTYFQNEAQLDKSGLPSDRFFAERPEGSVSTLKIQRTQQEDSAVYLCASSLIQGARNGYTFGSGTRLTVV.

The rearrangement joins TRBV5-1 to TRBJ2-7; 11 nucleotides agree with TRBD2. Germline V gene sequence: CDR1 SGHRS, CDR2 YFSETQ. The CDR3 contains 18 residues. V shed 4 bases and J 7 bases; nucleotides not matched to a gene: 19. The CDR3 nucleotides read TGCGCCAGCAGCCCCCTCGGCCTCACTAGCGGGAGAGGGGATGAGCAGTACTTC. It codes for CASSPLGLTSGRGDEQYF.

The chain couples TRBV29-1 to TRBJ2-1; possibly TRBD2 for D (6 bases). The germline V and J ends were trimmed by 4 bases and 1 base, with 11 bases remaining between them. The CDR3 is made up of 14 amino acids. Germline V gene data show CDR1 as SQVTM and CDR2 as ANQGSEA. CDR3 sequence: CSVAAGQSYNEQFF. As DNA, the CDR3 is TGCAGCGTTGCTGCGGGGCAGTCCTACAATGAGCAGTTCTTC.